Only one count was recorded for the clone carrying this TCR beta chain. Its cognate antigen is unknown. The assay was immunoSEQ multiplex PCR, and TCRdb's table has in-frame clones only and misses some. The table records around 2.3 million clones, nearly 97% of them present only once. This CDR3 has 11 residues. The germline CDR1 and CDR2 sequences are SGHDT and YYEEEE. Between the trimmed V and J ends, which lost 2 bases and 7 bases, there was a span of 6 bases. This sample is part of a study of shared clonotypes between healthy human individuals. Study-wide results and limits: A handful of donors shared about 5% of their naive CD4 clonotypes. Researchers sampled blood only, noting tissue repertoires likely differ.

This TCR came from a man younger than 35 in good health. Sequencing used naive CD4+ T cells sorted from blood. Documented subset: CD45RA+ positively selected. The chain employs TRBV5-6 and TRBJ2-5; D may be TRBD1 or TRBD2 (5 bases each). In DNA form, the CDR3 reads TGTGCCAGCAGCTTTGGGGGGACCCAGTACTTC. This sequence encodes CASSFGGTQYF.